A single T cell receptor beta chain is shown here with its context. The data were obtained in a study of cytomegalovirus exposure and HLA in healthy donors. Trimming cost V 1 base and J 2 bases; bases outside gene matches: 9. Germline assignment: CDR1 LNHDA and CDR2 SQIVND (reference sequence). CDR3 length: 17 residues. 13 Jbeta primers and 60 Vbeta primers were used for the PCR. TCRdb's copy holds only in-frame clones and misses some; the assay was immunoSEQ multiplex PCR. The sample gives 85,000 to 110,000 clones, around 67% of which show up once; roughly 3.5% is in the top ten. The rearrangement links TRBV19 to TRBJ2-5, with 8 bases identical to TRBD2. This sequence was found in a woman between 45 and 60 years old in good health and CMV-seronegative. Input material: PBMCs. For the CDR3, the DNA is TGTGCCAGTAGTATAGCACCCAGGGGCGGGGGGCAAGAGACCCAGTACTTC. It codes for CASSIAPRGGGQETQYF.